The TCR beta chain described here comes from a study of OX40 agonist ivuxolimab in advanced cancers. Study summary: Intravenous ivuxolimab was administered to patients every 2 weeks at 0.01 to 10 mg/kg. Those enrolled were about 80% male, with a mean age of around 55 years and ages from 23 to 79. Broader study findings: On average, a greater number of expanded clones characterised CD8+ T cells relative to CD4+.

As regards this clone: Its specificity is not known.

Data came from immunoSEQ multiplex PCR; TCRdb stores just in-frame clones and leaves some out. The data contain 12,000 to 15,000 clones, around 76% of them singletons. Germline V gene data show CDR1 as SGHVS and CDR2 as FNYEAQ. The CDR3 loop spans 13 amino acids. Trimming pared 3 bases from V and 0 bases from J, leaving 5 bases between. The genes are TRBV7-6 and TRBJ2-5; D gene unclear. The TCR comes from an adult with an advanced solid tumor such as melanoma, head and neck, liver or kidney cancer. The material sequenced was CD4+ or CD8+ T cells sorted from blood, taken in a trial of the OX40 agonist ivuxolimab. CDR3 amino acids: CASSFTYQETQYF. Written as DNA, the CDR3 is TGTGCCAGCAGCTTCACATACCAAGAGACCCAGTACTTC.